What follows are 11 T cell receptor beta chains derived from one specimen sequenced in a study of control samples from healthy donors and cancer patients. The assay was immunoSEQ multiplex PCR, and TCRdb's table has in-frame clones only and misses some. The data show about 130,000 clones, 85% to 95% seen once. Source material: PBMCs. The receptors were sampled from a man aged 50-59 years with head and neck cancer.

This chain connects TRBV3-1 (or the pseudogene TRBV3-2) to TRBJ2-5; D is possibly TRBD2 (6 bases). Germline V gene lookup returns CDR1 LGHDT and CDR2 YNNKEL (reference sequence). Between the trimmed V and J ends, which lost 1 base and 9 bases, there was a span of 12 bases. CDR3 size: 13 residues. The CDR3, as DNA: TGTGCCAGCAGCCAAGGGACTACCAGGGCCCAGTACTTC. Residues: CASSQGTTRAQYF.

The CDR3 spells CAWSTDRKNTEAFF. CDR3 sequence (DNA): TGTGCCTGGAGCACAGACAGGAAGAACACTGAAGCTTTCTTT. The V call is TRBV30, the J call TRBJ1-1, with D tentatively TRBD1 (6 bases). V was pared by 3 bases and J by 1 base, with 12 bases between. The length of the CDR3 is 14 residues. The V gene's germline CDR1 is GTSNPN and CDR2 SVGIG (reference sequence).

The CDR3 nucleotides are TGTGCCAGCAGCATAGGGGGGAGGGGGTCCACTGAAGCTTTCTTT. Amino acid sequence: CASSIGGRGSTEAFF. This chain joins TRBV7-8 and TRBJ1-1, with D perhaps matching TRBD1 (6 bases). V lost 5 bases and J 4 bases, leaving 17 bases between the germline ends. CDR1 and CDR2 (germline): SGHVS, FQNEAQ. The CDR3 covers 15 residues.

The V call is TRBV5-1, the J call TRBJ2-1; no firm D call. This CDR3 spans 16 amino acids. The V and J ends lost 1 base and 0 bases respectively, with 11 bases between them. From germline, CDR1 is SGHRS and CDR2 YFSETQ. CDR3 nucleotides: TGCGCCAGCAGCTTGCAGCAGTCGCCCTCCTACAATGAGCAGTTCTTC. Translating it yields CASSLQQSPSYNEQFF. Variable domain in full (rest from reference TRBV5-1 and TRBJ2-1): KAGVTQTPRYLIKTRGQQVTLSCSPISGHRSVSWYQQTPGQGLQFLFEYFSETQRNKGNFPGRFSGRQFSNSRSEMNVSTLELGDSALYLCASSLQQSPSYNEQFFGPGTRLTVL.

The CDR3 region has the DNA TGTGCCAGCCGCCTGGGGGCCAATGAAAAACTGTTTTTT. It specifies CASRLGANEKLFF. The chain recombines TRBV2 with TRBJ1-4, with D possibly being TRBD1 (6 bases). CDR1 and CDR2 from the germline V gene are SNHLY and FYNNEI. V dropped 8 bases and J dropped 5 bases, with 12 bases sitting between them. This CDR3 spans 13 amino acids.

This rearrangement joins TRBV9 to TRBJ1-4; D not resolved. Per the germline V gene, CDR1 is SGDLS and CDR2 is YYNGEE. This CDR3 comprises 15 residues. Trimming pared 0 bases from V and 8 bases from J, leaving 14 bases between. The CDR3, as DNA: TGTGCCAGCAGCGTAGACACTATACTGGGGGAAAAACTGTTTTTT. Residues: CASSVDTILGEKLFF. Complete variable domain (other parts from reference TRBV9 and TRBJ1-4): DSGVTQTPKHLITATGQRVTLRCSPRSGDLSVYWYQQSLDQGLQFLIQYYNGEERAKGNILERFSAQQFPDLHSELNLSSLELGDSALYFCASSVDTILGEKLFFGSGTQLSVL.

A single count supports this clone. V and J are TRBV5-5 and TRBJ1-2, with a tentative D call TRBD1 (5 bases). The CDR3 runs to 16 residues. Trimming took 5 bases from V and 3 from J, leaving 20 bases between them. CDR1 and CDR2 (germline): SGHKS, YYEKEE (reference sequence). CDR3 residues: CASSSEGRTFDYGYTF. Here the CDR3 DNA reads TGTGCCAGCAGTTCAGAAGGAAGGACATTCGACTATGGCTACACCTTC.

This clone occurred a few times. The V gene is TRBV4-3, the J gene TRBJ2-7; 11 nucleotides align to TRBD1. CDR1 is LGHNA and CDR2 is YSLEER in the germline V gene. V trimming: 4 bases; J trimming: 7 bases; junction bases outside the gene matches: 6. CDR3 length equals 14 residues. CDR3 bases: TGCGCCAGCAGCCTAGGACAGGGGGCGCGGGAGCAGTACTTC. Translating it yields CASSLGQGAREQYF.

The CDR3 loop reads CASSFRQFQKKAFF. In nucleotides, the CDR3 is TGTGCCAGCAGCTTTCGACAGTTCCAAAAAAAAGCTTTCTTT. The chain carries TRBV27 and TRBJ1-1; perhaps TRBD1 as D (5 bases). This CDR3 is 14 amino acids long. Per the germline V gene, CDR1 is MNHEY and CDR2 is SMNVEV (reference sequence). The V end was cut by 6 bases, the J end by 9 bases, with 20 bases between.

The chain joins TRBV6-1 to TRBJ2-7, with TRBD2 matching over 8 bases. With 1 base clipped from V and 0 bases from J, the junction kept 11 bases outside the gene matches. The CDR3 is 18 amino acids. The germline V gene encodes CDR1 MNHNS and CDR2 SASEGT. The CDR3 DNA follows: TGTGCCAGCAGTGAAGTTGGACGGGGGGGGCATAGCTCCTACGAGCAGTACTTC. Translation gives CASSEVGRGGHSSYEQYF.

The V and J genes are TRBV28 and TRBJ1-2; no clear D gene. V was trimmed by 5 bases and J by 2 bases, leaving 9 bases between them. CDR3 length: 13 amino acids. Germline V CDR1 and CDR2: MDHEN, SYDVKM. The CDR3 DNA is TGTGCCAGCAGTCGGACGGGGAACTATGGCTACACCTTC. Its protein is CASSRTGNYGYTF.